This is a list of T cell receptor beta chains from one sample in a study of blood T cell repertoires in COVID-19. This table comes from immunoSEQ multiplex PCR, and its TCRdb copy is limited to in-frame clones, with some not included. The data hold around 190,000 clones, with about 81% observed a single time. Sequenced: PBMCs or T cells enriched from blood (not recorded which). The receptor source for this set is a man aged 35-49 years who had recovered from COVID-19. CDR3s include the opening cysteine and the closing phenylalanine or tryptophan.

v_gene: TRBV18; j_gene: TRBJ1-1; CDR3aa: CASSLISGDTEAFF
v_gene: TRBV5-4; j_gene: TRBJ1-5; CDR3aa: CASSEGNQPQHF
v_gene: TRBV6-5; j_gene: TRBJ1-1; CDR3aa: CASSPHRGNTEAFF
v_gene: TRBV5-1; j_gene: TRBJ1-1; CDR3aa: CASTSGEGYTEAFF
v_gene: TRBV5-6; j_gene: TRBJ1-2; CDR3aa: CASSLDRTRGYGYTF
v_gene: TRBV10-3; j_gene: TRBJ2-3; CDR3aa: CAITDRTITDTQYF
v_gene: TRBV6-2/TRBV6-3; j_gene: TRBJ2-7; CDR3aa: CASSSLRRTQSSYEQYF
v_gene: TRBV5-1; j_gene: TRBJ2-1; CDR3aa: CASSLGGVSYNEQFF
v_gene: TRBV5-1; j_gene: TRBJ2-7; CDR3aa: CASSLAGRDYEQYF
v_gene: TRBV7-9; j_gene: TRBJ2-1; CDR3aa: CASSLPSGGVPYNEQFF
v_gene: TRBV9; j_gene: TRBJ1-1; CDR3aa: CASSVILNTEAFF
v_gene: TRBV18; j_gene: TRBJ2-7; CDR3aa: CASSADTILREQYF
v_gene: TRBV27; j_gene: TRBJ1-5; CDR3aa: CASSLSTTGVNQPQHF
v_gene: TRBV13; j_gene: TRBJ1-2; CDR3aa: CASSFRTANYGYTF
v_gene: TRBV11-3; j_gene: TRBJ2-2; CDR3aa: CASSSGTSGFTGELFF